This T cell receptor beta chain was captured in a study of cytomegalovirus exposure and HLA in healthy donors. Everyone who donated was a healthy bone marrow donor. Trimming stripped 2 bases from V and 7 bases from J, with 11 bases between. The length of the CDR3 is 13 residues. The germline V gene has CDR1 MDHEN and CDR2 SYDVKM. The primer mix had 60 Vbeta and 13 Jbeta primers. Method: immunoSEQ multiplex PCR; TCRdb's copy keeps in-frame clones and lacks some. The sample has 160,000 or so clones, roughly two thirds seen once. This TCR was sampled from a woman aged 30 to 39 in good health and CMV-seronegative. The sequenced sample was PBMCs. This sequence joins TRBV28 and TRBJ1-2; D may be TRBD1 (6 bases). The CDR3 coding sequence is TGTGCCAGCAGTTTAGGGACACACCTTGGCTACACCTTC. It codes for CASSLGTHLGYTF.